The next 13 T cell receptor beta chains were all read from a single sample in a study of naive and memory T cell subsets. The beta constant-region primer was an equimolar mix of two oligonucleotides covering TRBC1 and TRBC2. Nested alpha and beta constant-region primers with the SP2 primer drove four PCR rounds on ligated cDNA. TCRdb re-called the UMI-ligation and nested PCR reads with MiXCR, one entry per CDR3 protein. This table has around 18,000 distinct CDR3 sequences, approximately 9% appearing once. Sequences were obtained from central memory CD8+ T cells from blood. These receptors all come from a human donor in good health.

This clonotype was detected many times. This chain joins TRBV7-8 and TRBJ2-5; D may be TRBD2 (6 bases). The V gene's germline CDR1 is SGHVS and CDR2 FQNEAQ. The CDR3 runs 16 residues. Trimming removed 1 base from V and 3 bases from J, with 15 bases in between. In DNA form, the CDR3 reads TGTGCCAGCAGCTTAGTGTGGGGGGAGTCCGAAGAGACCCAGTACTTC. Translated, it gives CASSLVWGESEETQYF.

At least ten counts were recorded for this clonotype. The chain has TRBV15 and TRBJ2-1; 11 bases fit TRBD1. The CDR3 runs 13 residues. CDR1 is LNHNV and CDR2 is YYDKDF in the germline V gene (reference sequence). V lost 11 bases to trimming and J lost 7 bases; unmatched junction nucleotides: 7. This CDR3 reads CAARDRGGNEQFF. CDR3 bases: TGTGCCGCCCGGGACAGGGGGGGAAATGAGCAGTTCTTC.

This clonotype has ten or more counts. V is TRBV6-2 or TRBV6-3 and J is TRBJ2-5; maybe TRBD2 (7 bases). This CDR3 is built from 15 residues. Trimming cost V 4 bases and J 4 bases, with 16 bases left between them. The germline gives CDR1 MNHEY, CDR2 SVGEGT. The CDR3 is CASSSLGGGAETQYF. In nucleotides, the CDR3 is TGTGCCAGCAGTTCCCTCGGCGGGGGCGCAGAGACCCAGTACTTC.

This clonotype appeared many times. The genes are TRBV4-1 and TRBJ1-1; weak D call: TRBD1 (5 bases). Germline V gene data show CDR1 as MGHRA and CDR2 as YSYEKL. This CDR3 spans 15 amino acids. The germline V and J ends were trimmed by 1 base and 0 bases, with 9 bases remaining between them. Written as DNA, the CDR3 is TGCGCCAGCAGCCAAGGGACGGACATGAACACTGAAGCTTTCTTT. Its translation: CASSQGTDMNTEAFF.

At least ten counts were recorded for this clonotype. The chain links TRBV7-9 to TRBJ2-3, with D hard to call. CDR3 length: 14 residues. Between the trimmed V and J ends, which lost 5 bases and 0 bases, there was a span of 9 bases. Germline loops: CDR1 SEHNR, CDR2 FQNEAQ (reference sequence). The CDR3, as DNA: TGTGCCAGCAGCCGCGTCACTAGCACAGATACGCAGTATTTT. Encoded protein: CASSRVTSTDTQYF.

This clonotype was seen at least ten times. The chain links TRBV25-1 to TRBJ1-1; D unclear. CDR1 is MGHDK and CDR2 is SYGVNS in the germline V gene. V gave up 2 bases and J gave up 7 bases, with 2 bases separating them. This CDR3 comprises 10 residues. The CDR3 DNA reads as TGTGCCAGCAGTGAAGGTGAAGCTTTCTTT. Its protein product is CASSEGEAFF.

This clonotype occurred many times. The CDR3 sequence: CAWNREAGGINEQFF. DNA for the CDR3: TGTGCCTGGAATCGGGAGGCGGGGGGGATCAATGAGCAGTTCTTC. The V gene is TRBV30, the J gene TRBJ2-1, with 9 nucleotides matching TRBD2. CDR1 and CDR2 (germline): GTSNPN, SVGIG (reference sequence). The CDR3 is 15 amino acids. With 4 bases clipped from V and 6 bases from J, the junction kept 10 bases outside the gene matches.

The chain joins TRBV19 to TRBJ2-1, with a tentative D call TRBD2 (6 bases). V was shortened by 4 bases and J by 4 bases, with 17 bases between the two germline ends. CDR3 length equals 16 residues. Looked up from germline, CDR1 is LNHDA and CDR2 is SQIVND (reference sequence). The CDR3 DNA sequence: TGTGCCAGTAGTAGCGGGACGGGCAGTGGGTACAATGAGCAGTTCTTC. Its translation: CASSSGTGSGYNEQFF.

There are many counts of this clonotype. The rearrangement links TRBV24-1 to TRBJ1-2, with a tentative D call TRBD1 (6 bases). Per germline, CDR1 KGHDR and CDR2 SFDVKD. The V end lost 2 bases, the J end lost 3 bases, and 9 bases lay between the germline ends. CDR3 length equals 14 residues. The CDR3 reads CATSDSTGYYGYTF. The CDR3 nucleotides are TGTGCCACCAGTGATTCGACAGGTTACTATGGCTACACCTTC.

This clonotype was found many times. The V call is TRBV7-8, the J call TRBJ2-2, with D tentatively TRBD1 (5 bases). V was pared by 5 bases and J by 4 bases, with 14 bases between. The CDR3 is 15 residues long. From germline, CDR1 is SGHVS and CDR2 FQNEAQ. As DNA, the CDR3 is TGTGCCAGCAGCGCTCTTCAGGGCCCCACCGGGGAGCTGTTTTTT. It encodes CASSALQGPTGELFF.

In its sample, this clonotype was seen many times. The V gene is TRBV7-9, the J gene TRBJ1-1, with 8 positions matching TRBD1. Germline V gene sequence: CDR1 SEHNR, CDR2 FQNEAQ (reference sequence). J was trimmed by 1 base and V by 2 bases; bases with no gene match: 12. The length of the CDR3 is 18 residues. CDR3: CASSLWAPDRGWNTEAFF. CDR3 nucleotides: TGTGCCAGCAGCTTATGGGCGCCAGACAGGGGTTGGAACACTGAAGCTTTCTTT.

This clonotype is medium-sized by share. The chain has TRBV5-6 and TRBJ1-6; TRBD1 agrees at 7 bases. CDR1 SGHDT and CDR2 YYEEEE come from the germline V gene. The CDR3 has 14 amino acids. The V segment lost 5 bases and the J segment 10 bases; nucleotides outside the gene matches: 9. The CDR3 here is CASSFGTVGSPLHF. CDR3 sequence (DNA): TGTGCCAGCAGTTTCGGGACAGTCGGCTCACCCCTCCACTTT.

This clonotype was seen many times. V gene TRBV7-8 combines with J gene TRBJ2-1; possible D gene TRBD2, 6 bases. Germline V CDR1 and CDR2: SGHVS, FQNEAQ. This CDR3 has 14 residues. Trimming left V 1 base short and J 7 bases short, with 11 bases between. The CDR3 protein is CASSLGTGANEQFF. The CDR3 coding sequence is TGTGCCAGCAGCTTAGGCACGGGAGCGAATGAGCAGTTCTTC.